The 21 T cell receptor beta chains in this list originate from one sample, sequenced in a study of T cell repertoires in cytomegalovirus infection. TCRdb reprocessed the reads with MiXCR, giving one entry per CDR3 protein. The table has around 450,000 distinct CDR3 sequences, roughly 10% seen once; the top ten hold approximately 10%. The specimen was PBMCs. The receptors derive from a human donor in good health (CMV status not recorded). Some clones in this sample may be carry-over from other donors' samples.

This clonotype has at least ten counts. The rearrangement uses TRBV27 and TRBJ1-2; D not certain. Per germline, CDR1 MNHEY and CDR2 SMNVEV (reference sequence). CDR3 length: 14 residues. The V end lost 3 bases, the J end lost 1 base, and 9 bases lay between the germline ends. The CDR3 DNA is TGTGCCAGCAGTTTGAACAGCAATAACTATGGCTACACCTTC. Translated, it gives CASSLNSNNYGYTF.

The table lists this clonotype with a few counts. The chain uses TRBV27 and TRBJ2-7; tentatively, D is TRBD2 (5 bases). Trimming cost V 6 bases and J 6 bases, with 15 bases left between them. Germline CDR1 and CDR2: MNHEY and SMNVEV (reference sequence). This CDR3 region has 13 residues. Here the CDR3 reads CASSHGTRGEQYF. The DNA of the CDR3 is TGTGCCAGCAGCCATGGCACTAGAGGCGAGCAGTACTTC.

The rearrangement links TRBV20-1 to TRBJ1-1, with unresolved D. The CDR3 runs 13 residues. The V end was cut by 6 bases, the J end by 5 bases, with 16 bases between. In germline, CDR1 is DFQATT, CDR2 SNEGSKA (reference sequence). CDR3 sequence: CSAAGLGTTEAFF. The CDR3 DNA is TGCAGTGCCGCCGGACTGGGAACAACTGAAGCTTTCTTT.

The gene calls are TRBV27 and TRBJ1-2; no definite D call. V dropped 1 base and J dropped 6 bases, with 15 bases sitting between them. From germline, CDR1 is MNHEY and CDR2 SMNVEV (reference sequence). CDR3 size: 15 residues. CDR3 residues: CASSLLGRGLNGYTF. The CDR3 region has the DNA TGTGCCAGCAGTTTATTGGGCAGAGGGTTAAATGGCTACACCTTC.

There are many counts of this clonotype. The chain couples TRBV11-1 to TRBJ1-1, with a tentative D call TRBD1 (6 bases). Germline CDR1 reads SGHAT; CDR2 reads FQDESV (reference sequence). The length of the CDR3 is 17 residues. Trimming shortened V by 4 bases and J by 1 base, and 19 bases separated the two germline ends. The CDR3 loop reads CASSSLGANRANTEAFF. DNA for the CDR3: TGTGCCAGCAGCTCACTAGGTGCCAACAGGGCGAACACTGAAGCTTTCTTT.

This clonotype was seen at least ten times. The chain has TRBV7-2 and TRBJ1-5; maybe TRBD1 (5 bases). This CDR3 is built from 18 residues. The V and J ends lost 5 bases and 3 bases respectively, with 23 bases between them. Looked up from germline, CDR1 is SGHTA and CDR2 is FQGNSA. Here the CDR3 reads CASSAPYGHPTSNQPQHF. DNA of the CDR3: TGTGCCAGCAGCGCGCCATACGGACACCCTACCTCCAATCAGCCCCAGCATTTT. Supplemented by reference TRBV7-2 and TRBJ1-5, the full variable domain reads GAGVSQSPSNKVTEKGKDVELRCDPISGHTALYWYRQSLGQGLEFLIYFQGNSAPDKSGLPSDRFSAERTGGSVSTLTIQRTQQEDSAVYLCASSAPYGHPTSNQPQHFGDGTRLSIL.

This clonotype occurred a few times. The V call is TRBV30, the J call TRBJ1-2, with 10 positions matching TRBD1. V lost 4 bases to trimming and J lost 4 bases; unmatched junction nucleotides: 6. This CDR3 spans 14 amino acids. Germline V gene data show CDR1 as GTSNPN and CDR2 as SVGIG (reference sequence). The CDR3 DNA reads TGTGCCTGGATGGACAGGGGGTTCCTCTATGGCTACACCTTC. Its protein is CAWMDRGFLYGYTF.

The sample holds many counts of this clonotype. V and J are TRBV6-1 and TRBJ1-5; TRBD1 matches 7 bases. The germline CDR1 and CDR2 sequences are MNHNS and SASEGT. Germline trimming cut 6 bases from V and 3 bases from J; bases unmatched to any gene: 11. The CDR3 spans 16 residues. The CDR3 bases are TGTGCCAGCAGCCCTGAAAAGGGGGCCTACAATCAGCCCCAGCATTTT. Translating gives CASSPEKGAYNQPQHF.

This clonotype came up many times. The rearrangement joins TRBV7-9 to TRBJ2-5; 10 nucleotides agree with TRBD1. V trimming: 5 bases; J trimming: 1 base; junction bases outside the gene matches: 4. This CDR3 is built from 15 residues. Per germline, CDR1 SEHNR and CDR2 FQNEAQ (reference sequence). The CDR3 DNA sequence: TGTGCCAGCAGCCCCTGGACAGGGGGCCAAGAGACCCAGTACTTC. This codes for CASSPWTGGQETQYF.

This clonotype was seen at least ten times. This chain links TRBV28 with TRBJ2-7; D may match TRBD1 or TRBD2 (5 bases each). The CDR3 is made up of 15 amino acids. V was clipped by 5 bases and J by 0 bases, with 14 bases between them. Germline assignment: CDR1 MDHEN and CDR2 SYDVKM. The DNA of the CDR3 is TGTGCCAGCAGTCCCCGGGACCTGAGCTCCTACGAGCAGTACTTC. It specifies CASSPRDLSSYEQYF.

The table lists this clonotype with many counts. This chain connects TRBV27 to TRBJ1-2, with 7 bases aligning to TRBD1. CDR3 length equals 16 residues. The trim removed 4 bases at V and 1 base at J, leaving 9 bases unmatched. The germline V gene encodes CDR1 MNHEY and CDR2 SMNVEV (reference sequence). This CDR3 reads CASSSHRTGVNYGYTF. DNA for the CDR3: TGTGCCAGCAGTTCCCATCGGACAGGAGTTAACTATGGCTACACCTTC.

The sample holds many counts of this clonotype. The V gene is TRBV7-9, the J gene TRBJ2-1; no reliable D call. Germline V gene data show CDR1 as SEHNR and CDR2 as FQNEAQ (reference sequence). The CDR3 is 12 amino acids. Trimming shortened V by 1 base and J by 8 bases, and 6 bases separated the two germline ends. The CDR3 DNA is TGTGCCAGCAGCTTAGGGCCCTATGAGCAGTTCTTC. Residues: CASSLGPYEQFF.

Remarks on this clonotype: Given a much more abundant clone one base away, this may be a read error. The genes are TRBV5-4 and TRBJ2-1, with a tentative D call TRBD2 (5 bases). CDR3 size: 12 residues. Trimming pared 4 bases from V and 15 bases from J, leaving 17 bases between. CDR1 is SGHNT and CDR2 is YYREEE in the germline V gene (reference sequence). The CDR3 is CASSPVQDSLFF. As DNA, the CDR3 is TGTGCCAGCAGCCCGGTCCAGGACTCTCTGTTCTTC.

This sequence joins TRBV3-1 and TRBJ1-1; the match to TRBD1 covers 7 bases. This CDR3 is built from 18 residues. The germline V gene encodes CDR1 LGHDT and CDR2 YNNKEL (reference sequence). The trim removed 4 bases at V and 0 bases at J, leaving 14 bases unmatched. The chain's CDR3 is CASSPLDRTPLLNTEAFF. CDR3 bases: TGTGCCAGCAGCCCGTTGGACAGGACACCCCTCTTGAACACTGAAGCTTTCTTT.

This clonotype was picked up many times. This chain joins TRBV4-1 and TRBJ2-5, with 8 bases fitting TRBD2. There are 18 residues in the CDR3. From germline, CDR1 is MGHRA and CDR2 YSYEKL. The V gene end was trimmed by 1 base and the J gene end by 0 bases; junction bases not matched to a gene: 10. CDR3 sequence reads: CASSQAKLTGGNQETQYF. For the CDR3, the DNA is TGCGCCAGCAGCCAAGCAAAATTAACGGGAGGGAACCAAGAGACCCAGTACTTC.

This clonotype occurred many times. For the CDR3, the DNA is TGTGCCAGCAGCCAACGGGGGAACTCTGGAAACACCATATATTTT. This sequence encodes CASSQRGNSGNTIYF. This chain uses TRBV4-2 with TRBJ1-3; weak D call: TRBD1 (5 bases). V shed 2 bases and J shed 0 bases, with 8 bases lying between them. Germline values: CDR1 LGHNA, CDR2 YNFKEQ. The CDR3 totals 15 residues.

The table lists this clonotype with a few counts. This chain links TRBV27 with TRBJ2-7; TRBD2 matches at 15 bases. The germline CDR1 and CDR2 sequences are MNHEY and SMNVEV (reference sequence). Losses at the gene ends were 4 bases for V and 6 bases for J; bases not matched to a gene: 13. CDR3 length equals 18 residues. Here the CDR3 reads CASSSGTSGRSLMGEQYF. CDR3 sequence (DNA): TGTGCCAGCAGTTCCGGGACTAGCGGGAGGAGTTTAATGGGCGAGCAGTACTTC.

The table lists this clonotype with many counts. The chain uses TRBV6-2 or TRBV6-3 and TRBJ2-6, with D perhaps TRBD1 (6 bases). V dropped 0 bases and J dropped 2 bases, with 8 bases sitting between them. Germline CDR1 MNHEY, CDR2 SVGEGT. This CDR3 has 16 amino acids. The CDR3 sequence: CASSYSSGAGANVLTF. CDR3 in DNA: TGTGCCAGCAGTTACTCGTCAGGGGCTGGGGCCAACGTCCTGACTTTC.

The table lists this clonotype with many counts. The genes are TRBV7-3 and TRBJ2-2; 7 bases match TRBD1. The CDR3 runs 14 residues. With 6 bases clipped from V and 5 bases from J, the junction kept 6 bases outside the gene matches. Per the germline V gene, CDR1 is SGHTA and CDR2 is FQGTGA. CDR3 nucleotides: TGTGCCAGCAGACATACAGGGGAGACCGGGGAGCTGTTTTTT. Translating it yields CASRHTGETGELFF.

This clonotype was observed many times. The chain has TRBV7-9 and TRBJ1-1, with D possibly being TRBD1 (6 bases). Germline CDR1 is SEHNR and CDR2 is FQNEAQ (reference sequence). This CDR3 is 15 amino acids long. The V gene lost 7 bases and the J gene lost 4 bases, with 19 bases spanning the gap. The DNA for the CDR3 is TGTGCCAGCAACCACCCACAGGGAGATGGCACTGAAGCTTTCTTT. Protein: CASNHPQGDGTEAFF. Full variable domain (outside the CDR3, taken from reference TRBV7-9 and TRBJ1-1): DTGVSQNPRHKITKRGQNVTFRCDPISEHNRLYWYRQTLGQGPEFLTYFQNEAQLEKSRLLSDRFSAERPKGSFSTLEIQRTEQGDSAMYLCASNHPQGDGTEAFFGQGTRLTVV.

The CDR3 coding sequence is TGTGCCAGCAGCCAAGGACTAGCGGGGTTGGGCGGGGAGCTGTTTTTT. Amino acid sequence: CASSQGLAGLGGELFF. This chain connects TRBV3-1 to TRBJ2-2; 11 bases are shared with TRBD2. In germline, CDR1 is LGHDT, CDR2 YNNKEL (reference sequence). The CDR3 contains 16 residues. V shed 1 base, J shed 7 bases, and the junction held 5 bases outside the gene matches.